This T cell receptor (beta chain) was sequenced during a study of T cell responses to AZD1222 COVID-19 vaccine. Germline CDR1 KGHDR, CDR2 SFDVKD. The CDR3 sequence is 16 residues long. V lost 3 bases and J lost 5; bases outside the gene matches: 4. Some clones are missing from TCRdb's copy, which holds only in-frame ones; the method was immunoSEQ multiplex PCR. This sample yields around 200,000 clones, of which approximately 94% are seen a single time; roughly 1.7% belongs to the top ten. This clonotype was obtained from an adult who received the AZD1222 COVID-19 vaccine. Source: peripheral blood, taken 28 days after the second AZD1222 dose. The chain carries TRBV24-1 and TRBJ2-1; 12 bases fit TRBD2. The CDR3 DNA reads TGTGCCACCAGTGATCCTAGCGGGAGGGCCCACAATGAGCAGTTCTTC. It encodes CATSDPSGRAHNEQFF.